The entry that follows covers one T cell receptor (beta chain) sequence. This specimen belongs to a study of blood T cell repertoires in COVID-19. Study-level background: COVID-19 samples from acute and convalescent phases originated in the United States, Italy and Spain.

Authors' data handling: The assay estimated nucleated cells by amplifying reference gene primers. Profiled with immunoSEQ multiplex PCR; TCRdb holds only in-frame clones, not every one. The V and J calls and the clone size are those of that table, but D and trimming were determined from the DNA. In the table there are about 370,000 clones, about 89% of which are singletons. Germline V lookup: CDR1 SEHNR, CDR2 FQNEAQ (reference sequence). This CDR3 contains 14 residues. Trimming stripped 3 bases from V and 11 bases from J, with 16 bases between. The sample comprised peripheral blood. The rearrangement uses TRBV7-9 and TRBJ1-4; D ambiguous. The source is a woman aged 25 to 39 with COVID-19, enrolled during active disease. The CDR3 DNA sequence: TGTGCCAGCAGCTTGGTGATGGGCCCTGGGAAACTGTTTTTT. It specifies CASSLVMGPGKLFF.